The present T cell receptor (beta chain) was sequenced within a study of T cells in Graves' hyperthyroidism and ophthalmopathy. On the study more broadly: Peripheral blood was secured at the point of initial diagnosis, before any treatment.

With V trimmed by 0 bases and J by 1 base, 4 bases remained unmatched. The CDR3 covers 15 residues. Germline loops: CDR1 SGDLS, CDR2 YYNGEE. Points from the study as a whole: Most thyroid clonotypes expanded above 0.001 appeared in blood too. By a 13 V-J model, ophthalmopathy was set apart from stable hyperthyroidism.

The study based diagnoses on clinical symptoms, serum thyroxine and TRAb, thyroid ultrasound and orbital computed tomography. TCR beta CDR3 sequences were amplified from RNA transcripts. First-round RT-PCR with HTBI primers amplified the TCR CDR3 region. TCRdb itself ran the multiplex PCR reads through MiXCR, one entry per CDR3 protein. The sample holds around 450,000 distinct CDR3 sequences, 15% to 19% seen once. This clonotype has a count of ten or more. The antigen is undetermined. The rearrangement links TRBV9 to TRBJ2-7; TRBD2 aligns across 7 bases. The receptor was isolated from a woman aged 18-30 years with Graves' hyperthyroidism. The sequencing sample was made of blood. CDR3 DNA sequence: TGTGCCAGCAGCGTAGGTCCTAGCGGATCCTACGAGCAGTACTTC. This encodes CASSVGPSGSYEQYF.